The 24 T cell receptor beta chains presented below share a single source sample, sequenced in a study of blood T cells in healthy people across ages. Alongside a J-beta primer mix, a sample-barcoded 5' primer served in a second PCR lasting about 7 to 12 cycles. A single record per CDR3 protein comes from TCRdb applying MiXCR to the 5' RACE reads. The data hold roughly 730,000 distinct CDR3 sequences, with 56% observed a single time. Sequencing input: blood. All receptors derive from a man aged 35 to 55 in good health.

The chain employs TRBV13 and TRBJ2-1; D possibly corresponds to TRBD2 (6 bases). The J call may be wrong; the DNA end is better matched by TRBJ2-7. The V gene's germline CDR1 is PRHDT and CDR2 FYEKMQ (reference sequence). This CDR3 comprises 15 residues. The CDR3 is CASSLTGVAYNGQYF. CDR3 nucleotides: TGTGCCAGCAGCTTGACGGGAGTCGCCTACAATGGGCAGTACTTC.

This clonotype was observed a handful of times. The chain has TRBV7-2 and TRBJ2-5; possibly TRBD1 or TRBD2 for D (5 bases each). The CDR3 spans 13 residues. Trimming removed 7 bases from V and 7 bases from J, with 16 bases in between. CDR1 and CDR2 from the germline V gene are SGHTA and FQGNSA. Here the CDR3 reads CASIQGRSGTQYF. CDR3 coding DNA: TGTGCCAGCATCCAGGGCCGAAGCGGGACCCAGTACTTC.

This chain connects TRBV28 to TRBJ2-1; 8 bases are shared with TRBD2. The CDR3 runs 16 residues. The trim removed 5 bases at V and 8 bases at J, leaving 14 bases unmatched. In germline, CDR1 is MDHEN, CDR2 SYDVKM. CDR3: CASSQTTGLGFHEQFF. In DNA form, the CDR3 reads TGTGCCAGCAGTCAAACGACGGGACTAGGATTCCATGAGCAGTTCTTC.

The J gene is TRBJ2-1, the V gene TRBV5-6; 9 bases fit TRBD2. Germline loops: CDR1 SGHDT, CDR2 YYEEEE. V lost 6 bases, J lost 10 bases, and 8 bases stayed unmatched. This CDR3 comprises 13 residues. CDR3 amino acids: CASNSGGVGEQFF. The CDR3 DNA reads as TGTGCCAGCAATAGCGGGGGAGTCGGGGAGCAGTTCTTC.

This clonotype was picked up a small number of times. The CDR3 coding sequence is TGCGCCAGCAGCCAGGGACAGGGGAGTGAAAAACTGTTTTTT. This sequence encodes CASSQGQGSEKLFF. This sequence joins TRBV4-3 and TRBJ1-4; TRBD1 agrees at 10 bases. The CDR3 covers 14 residues. Germline V gene sequence: CDR1 LGHNA, CDR2 YSLEER. The V and J ends lost 3 bases and 7 bases, in that order; junction bases with no gene match: 2.

CDR3 DNA: TGTGCCAGCGGACAGGGGAGGGAGACCCAGTACTTC. It codes for CASGQGRETQYF. J is TRBJ2-5 and V is TRBV14, with 9 bases matching TRBD1. The junction had 3 bases not matched to a gene; V was cut back by 8 bases and J by 5 bases. This CDR3 spans 12 amino acids. Germline V lookup: CDR1 SGHDN, CDR2 FVKESK. The complete variable domain, with remaining parts taken from reference TRBV14 and TRBJ2-5, reads EAGVTQFPSHSVIEKGQTVTLRCDPISGHDNLYWYRRVMGKEIKFLLHFVKESKQDESGMPNNRFLAERTGGTYSTLKVQPAELEDSGVYFCASGQGRETQYFGPGTRLLVL.

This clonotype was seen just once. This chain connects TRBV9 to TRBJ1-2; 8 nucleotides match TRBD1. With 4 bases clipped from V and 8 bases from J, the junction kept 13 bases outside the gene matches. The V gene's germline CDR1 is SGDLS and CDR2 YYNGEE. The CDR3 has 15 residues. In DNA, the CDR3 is TGTGCCAGCAGCCTTATACACGCGGACAGGGACGGCTACACCTTC. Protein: CASSLIHADRDGYTF. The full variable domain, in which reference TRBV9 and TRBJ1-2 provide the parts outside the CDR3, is DSGVTQTPKHLITATGQRVTLRCSPRSGDLSVYWYQQSLDQGLQFLIQYYNGEERAKGNILERFSAQQFPDLHSELNLSSLELGDSALYFCASSLIHADRDGYTFGSGTRLTVV.

DNA of the CDR3: TGCAGCGTTGATGTCAGCGAAGGCTACGAGCAGTACTTC. Amino acid sequence: CSVDVSEGYEQYF. The V gene is TRBV29-1, the J gene TRBJ2-7, with D unclear. In germline, CDR1 is SQVTM, CDR2 ANQGSEA. Trimming removed 3 bases at V and 3 bases at J, with 12 bases between. The CDR3 loop spans 13 amino acids.

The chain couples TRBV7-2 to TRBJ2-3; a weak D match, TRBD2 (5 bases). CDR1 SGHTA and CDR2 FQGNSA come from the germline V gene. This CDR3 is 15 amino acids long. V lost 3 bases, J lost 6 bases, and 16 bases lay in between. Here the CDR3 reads CASSLMGVGTDTQYF. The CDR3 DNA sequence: TGTGCCAGCAGCTTGATGGGAGTGGGTACGGATACGCAGTATTTT.

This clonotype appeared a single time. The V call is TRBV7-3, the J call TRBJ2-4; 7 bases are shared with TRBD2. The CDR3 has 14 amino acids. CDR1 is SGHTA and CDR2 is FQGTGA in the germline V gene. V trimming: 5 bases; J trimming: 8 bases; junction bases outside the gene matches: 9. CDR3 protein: CASSPSHAGDIQYF. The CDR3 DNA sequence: TGTGCCAGCAGCCCAAGCCACGCGGGAGACATTCAGTACTTC.

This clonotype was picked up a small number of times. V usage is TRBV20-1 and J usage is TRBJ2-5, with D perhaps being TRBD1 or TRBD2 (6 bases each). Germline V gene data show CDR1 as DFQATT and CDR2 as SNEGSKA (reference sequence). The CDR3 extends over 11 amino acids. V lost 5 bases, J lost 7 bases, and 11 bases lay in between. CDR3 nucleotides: TGCAGTGCTGGGGGGCAGGGGACCCAGTACTTC. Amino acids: CSAGGQGTQYF.

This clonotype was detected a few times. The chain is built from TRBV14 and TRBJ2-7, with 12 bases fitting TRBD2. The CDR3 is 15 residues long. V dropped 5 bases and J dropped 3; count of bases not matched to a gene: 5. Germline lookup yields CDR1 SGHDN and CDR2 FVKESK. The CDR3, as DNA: TGTGCCAGCAGCGACGGACTAGCGGGACACTACGAGCAGTACTTC. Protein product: CASSDGLAGHYEQYF. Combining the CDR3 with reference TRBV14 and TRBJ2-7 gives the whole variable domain EAGVTQFPSHSVIEKGQTVTLRCDPISGHDNLYWYRRVMGKEIKFLLHFVKESKQDESGMPNNRFLAERTGGTYSTLKVQPAELEDSGVYFCASSDGLAGHYEQYFGPGTRLTVT.

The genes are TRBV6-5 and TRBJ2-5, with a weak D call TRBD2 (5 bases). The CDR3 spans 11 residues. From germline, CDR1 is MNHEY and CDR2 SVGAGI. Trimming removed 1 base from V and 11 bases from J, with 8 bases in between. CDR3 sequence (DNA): TGTGCCAGCAGTTACTTGTGGGAGCAGTACTTC. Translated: CASSYLWEQYF.

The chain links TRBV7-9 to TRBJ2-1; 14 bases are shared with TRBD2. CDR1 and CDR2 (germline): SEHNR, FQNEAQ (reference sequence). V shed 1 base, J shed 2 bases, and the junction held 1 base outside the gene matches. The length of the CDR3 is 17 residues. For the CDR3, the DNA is TGTGCCAGCAGCTTAGGGGGACTAGCGGGGGCCTACAATGAGCAGTTCTTC. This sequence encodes CASSLGGLAGAYNEQFF.

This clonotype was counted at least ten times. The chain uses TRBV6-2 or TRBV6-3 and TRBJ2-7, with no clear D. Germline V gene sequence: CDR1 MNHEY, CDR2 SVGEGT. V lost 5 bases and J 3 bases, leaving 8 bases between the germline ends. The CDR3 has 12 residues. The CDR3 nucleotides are TGTGCCAGCAGTCAAACGGTCTACGAGCAGTACTTC. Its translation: CASSQTVYEQYF.

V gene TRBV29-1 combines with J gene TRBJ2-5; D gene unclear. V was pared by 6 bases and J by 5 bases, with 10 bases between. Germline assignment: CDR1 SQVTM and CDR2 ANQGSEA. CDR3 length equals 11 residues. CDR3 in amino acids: CSVLAAETQYF. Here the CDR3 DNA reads TGCAGCGTGTTGGCCGCGGAGACCCAGTACTTC. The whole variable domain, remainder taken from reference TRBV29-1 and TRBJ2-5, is SAVISQKPSRDICQRGTSLTIQCQVDSQVTMMFWYRQQPGQSLTLIATANQGSEATYESGFVIDKFPISRPNLTFSTLTVSNMSPEDSSIYLCSVLAAETQYFGPGTRLLVL.

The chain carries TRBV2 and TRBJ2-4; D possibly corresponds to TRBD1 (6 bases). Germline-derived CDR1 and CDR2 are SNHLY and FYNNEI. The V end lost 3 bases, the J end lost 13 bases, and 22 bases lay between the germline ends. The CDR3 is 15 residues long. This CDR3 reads CASSDFGSSRRGQYF. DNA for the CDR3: TGTGCCAGCAGTGACTTCGGTTCGAGTCGTAGGGGGCAGTACTTC.

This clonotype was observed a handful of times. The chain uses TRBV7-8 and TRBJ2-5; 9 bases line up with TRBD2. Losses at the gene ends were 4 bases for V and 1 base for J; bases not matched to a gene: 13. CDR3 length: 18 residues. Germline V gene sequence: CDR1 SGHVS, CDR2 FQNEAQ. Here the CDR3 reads CASSSRLQRGASQETQYF. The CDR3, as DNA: TGTGCCAGCAGCTCCCGATTGCAGCGGGGGGCCTCCCAAGAGACCCAGTACTTC.

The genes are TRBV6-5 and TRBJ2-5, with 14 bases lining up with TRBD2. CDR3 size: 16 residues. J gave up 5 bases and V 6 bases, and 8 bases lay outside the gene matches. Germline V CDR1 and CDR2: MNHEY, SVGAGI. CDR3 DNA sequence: TGTGCCAGCAGGACGGGACTAGCGGGAGACTGGGAGACCCAGTACTTC. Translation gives CASRTGLAGDWETQYF.

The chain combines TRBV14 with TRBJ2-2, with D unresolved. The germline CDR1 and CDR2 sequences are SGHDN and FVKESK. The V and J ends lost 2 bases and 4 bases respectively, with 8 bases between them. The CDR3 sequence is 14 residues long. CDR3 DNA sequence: TGTGCCAGCAGCCAACTACAGCGCACCGGGGAGCTGTTTTTT. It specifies CASSQLQRTGELFF.

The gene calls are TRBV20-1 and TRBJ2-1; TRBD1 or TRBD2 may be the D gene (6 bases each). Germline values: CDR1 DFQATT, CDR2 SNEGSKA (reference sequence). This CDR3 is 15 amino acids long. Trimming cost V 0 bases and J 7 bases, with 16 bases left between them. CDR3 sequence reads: CSARDWRGALNEQFF. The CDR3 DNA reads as TGCAGTGCTAGAGATTGGAGGGGGGCCCTTAATGAGCAGTTCTTC.

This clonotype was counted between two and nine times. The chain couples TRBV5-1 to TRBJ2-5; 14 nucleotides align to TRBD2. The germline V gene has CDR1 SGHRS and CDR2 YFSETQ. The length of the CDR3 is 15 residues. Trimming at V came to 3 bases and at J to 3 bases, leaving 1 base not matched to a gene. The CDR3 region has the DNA TGCGCCAGCAGCTCGGGACTAGCGGGAGAAGAGACCCAGTACTTC. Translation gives CASSSGLAGEETQYF.

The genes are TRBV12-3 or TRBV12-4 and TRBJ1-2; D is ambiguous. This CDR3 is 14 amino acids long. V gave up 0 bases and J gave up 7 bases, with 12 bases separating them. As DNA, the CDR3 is TGTGCCAGCAGTTTAGCTTCTATGGCCGGTGGCTACACCTTC. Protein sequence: CASSLASMAGGYTF.

The CDR3, as DNA: TGTGCCAGCAGTTTACGGGAAAACTATGGCTACACCTTC. This encodes CASSLRENYGYTF. The V and J genes are TRBV6-6 and TRBJ1-2; the D is unclear. This CDR3 has 13 amino acids. Per germline, CDR1 MNHNY and CDR2 SVGAGI (reference sequence). V lost 4 bases, J lost 2 bases, and 8 bases lay in between.